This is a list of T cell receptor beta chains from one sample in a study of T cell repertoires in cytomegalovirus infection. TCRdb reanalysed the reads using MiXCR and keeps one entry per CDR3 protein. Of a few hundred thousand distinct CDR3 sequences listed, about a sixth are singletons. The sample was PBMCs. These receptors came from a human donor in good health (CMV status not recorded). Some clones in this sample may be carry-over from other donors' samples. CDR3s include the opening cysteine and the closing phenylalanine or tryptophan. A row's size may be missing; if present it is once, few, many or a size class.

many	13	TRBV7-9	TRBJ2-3	CASSEGTRSTQYF
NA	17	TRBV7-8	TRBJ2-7	CASSLAGTGTRSYEQYF
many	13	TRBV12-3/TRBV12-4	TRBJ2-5	CASTWGVEETQYF
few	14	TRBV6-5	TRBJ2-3	CASSHLQGTDTQYF
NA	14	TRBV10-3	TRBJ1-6	CAISEQGSNSPLHF
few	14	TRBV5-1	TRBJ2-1	CASSLGAGVDEQFF
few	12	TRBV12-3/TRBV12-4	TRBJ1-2	CASARGYYGYTF
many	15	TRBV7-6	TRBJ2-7	CASSHLAGVSDEQYF
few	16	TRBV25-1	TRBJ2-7	CASSEPGTSLLLEQYF
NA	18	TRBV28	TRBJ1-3	CASSFRFRAGRAGNTIYF
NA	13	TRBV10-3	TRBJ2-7	CAITDRAGHEQYF
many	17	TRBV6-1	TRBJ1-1	CASSEGQRLRRNTEAFF
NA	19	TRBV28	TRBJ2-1	CASSAPLAGLLSAYNEQFF